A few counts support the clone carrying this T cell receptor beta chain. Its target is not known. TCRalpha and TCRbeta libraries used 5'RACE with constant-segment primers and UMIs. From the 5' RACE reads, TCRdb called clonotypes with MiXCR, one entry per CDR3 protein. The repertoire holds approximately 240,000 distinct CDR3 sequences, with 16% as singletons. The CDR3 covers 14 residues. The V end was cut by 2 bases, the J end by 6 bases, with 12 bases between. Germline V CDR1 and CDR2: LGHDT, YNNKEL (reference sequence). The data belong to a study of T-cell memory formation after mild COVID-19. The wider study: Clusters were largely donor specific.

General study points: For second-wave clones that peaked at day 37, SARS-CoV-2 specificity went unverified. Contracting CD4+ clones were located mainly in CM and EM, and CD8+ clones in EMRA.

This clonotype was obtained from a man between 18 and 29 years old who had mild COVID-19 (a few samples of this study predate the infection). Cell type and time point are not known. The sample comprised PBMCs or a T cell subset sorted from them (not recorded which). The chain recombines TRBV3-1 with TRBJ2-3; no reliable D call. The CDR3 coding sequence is TGTGCCAGCAGCCAATTGTCGATGACGGATACGCAGTATTTT. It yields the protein CASSQLSMTDTQYF.